This TCR beta chain comes out of a study of cytomegalovirus exposure and HLA in healthy donors. As for the study in general: Out of 170 million or so T cells, an earlier analysis found over 100 million unique TCR beta sequences in total. Notes on the study in general: In the analysis, some V segments, TRBV6-2 and TRBV6-3 included, were excluded as indistinguishable. HLA restriction was apparent for most CMV-associated TCR beta chains in a later analysis. HLA alleles showed associations with some 17,000 TCR beta sequences in a later analysis, at a 0.05 false discovery rate.

13 Jbeta primers and 60 Vbeta primers were used for the PCR. Using immunoSEQ multiplex PCR, the repertoire was profiled, and TCRdb retains in-frame clones only, with some absent. The sample has around 140,000 clones; around 78% are singletons. Trimming at V came to 4 bases and at J to 4 bases, leaving 6 bases not matched to a gene. There are 14 residues in the CDR3. Germline V CDR1 and CDR2: GTSNPN, SVGIG (reference sequence). A single count supports this clone. Antigen specificity is unknown. The sequenced sample consisted of PBMCs. This receptor was obtained from a female donor in good health and CMV-seropositive. V gene TRBV30 combines with J gene TRBJ2-3, with 9 bases aligning to TRBD2. CDR3 region: CAWMRGGGSDTQYF. CDR3 DNA: TGTGCCTGGATGCGGGGGGGCGGCTCAGATACGCAGTATTTT.